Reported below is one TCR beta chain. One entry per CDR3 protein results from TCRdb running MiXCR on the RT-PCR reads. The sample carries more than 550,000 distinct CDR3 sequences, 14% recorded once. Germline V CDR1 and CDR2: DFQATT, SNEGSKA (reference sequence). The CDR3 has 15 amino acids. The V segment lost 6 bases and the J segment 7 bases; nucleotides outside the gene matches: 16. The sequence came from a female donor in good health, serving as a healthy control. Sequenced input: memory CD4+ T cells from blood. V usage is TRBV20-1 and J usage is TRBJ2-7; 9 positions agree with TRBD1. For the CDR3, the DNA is TGCAGTGCCGCACTCCGGGACAGGGCCCCTAGTGAGCAGTACTTC. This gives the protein CSAALRDRAPSEQYF.